Sequencing of this T cell receptor (beta chain) was carried out in a study of T cell changes during pregnancy in multiple sclerosis. Sequencing used immunoSEQ multiplex PCR; TCRdb keeps in-frame clones, though not all of them. The table shows roughly 63,000 clones, with less than 95% occurring only once. The CDR3 consists of 16 residues. CDR1 is SGHNT, CDR2 YYREEE, per germline (reference sequence). Trimming cost V 4 bases and J 2 bases; bases outside gene matches: 10. The clonotype comes from a female donor in good health, enrolled as a control in a pregnancy study. Sequenced material: peripheral blood, taken in the second trimester of pregnancy. The chain joins TRBV5-4 to TRBJ2-5; 8 bases align to TRBD1. DNA of the CDR3: TGTGCCAGCAGCGCGGGACAGGTGAAAATACAAGAGACCCAGTACTTC. The encoded protein is CASSAGQVKIQETQYF.